The 6 T cell receptor beta chains below all came from one sample that was sequenced in a study of T cell responses to AZD1222 COVID-19 vaccine. The assay was immunoSEQ multiplex PCR, and TCRdb's table has in-frame clones only and misses some. This table has roughly 130,000 clones, more than 90% appearing once. The sequenced sample was peripheral blood, obtained 28 days after the second AZD1222 dose. The source is an adult who received the AZD1222 COVID-19 vaccine.

This chain uses TRBV19 with TRBJ1-5; a possible D gene is TRBD1 (6 bases). With 7 bases removed from V and 7 bases from J, the gap between germline ends came to 17 bases. This CDR3 is 14 amino acids long. Germline loops: CDR1 LNHDA, CDR2 SQIVND (reference sequence). As DNA, the CDR3 is TGTGCCAGTACCCCGGGGGGCAGCGGACAGCCCCAGCATTTT. As protein: CASTPGGSGQPQHF.

The chain has TRBV30 and TRBJ2-1; 13 nucleotides line up with TRBD2. The CDR3 covers 16 residues. The J segment lost 2 bases and the V segment lost 4 bases, leaving 5 bases of the junction unmatched. CDR1 and CDR2 from the germline V gene are GTSNPN and SVGIG (reference sequence). The CDR3 region is CAWTSGTSGTYNEQFF. The CDR3 DNA follows: TGTGCCTGGACCTCGGGGACTAGCGGGACCTACAATGAGCAGTTCTTC.

CDR3 sequence: CASSVGTDIYYGYTF. As DNA, the CDR3 is TGTGCCAGCAGCGTGGGGACGGATATTTACTATGGCTACACCTTC. This rearrangement joins TRBV9 to TRBJ1-2; maybe TRBD1 (5 bases). The length of the CDR3 is 15 residues. CDR1 is SGDLS, CDR2 YYNGEE, per germline. V lost 2 bases, J lost 3 bases, and 14 bases lay in between.

The chain has TRBV7-8 and TRBJ1-5; D gene uncertain. The CDR3 totals 15 residues. Per the germline V gene, CDR1 is SGHVS and CDR2 is FQNEAQ. Trimming cost V 6 bases and J 2 bases, with 14 bases left between them. As DNA, the CDR3 is TGTGCCAGCAGTTCCCTTGGCGGGGGCAATCAGCCCCAGCATTTT. It translates to CASSSLGGGNQPQHF.

The chain employs TRBV7-3 and TRBJ1-6; D might be TRBD1 (6 bases). V lost 5 bases, J lost 11 bases, and 13 bases lay in between. Germline V lookup: CDR1 SGHTA, CDR2 FQGTGA. The CDR3 contains 13 residues. CDR3 nucleotides: TGTGCCAGCAGCGTGAGAGGGGGGACACCCCTCCACTTT. Translating gives CASSVRGGTPLHF.

The chain uses TRBV7-2 and TRBJ2-2; no definite D call. There are 15 residues in the CDR3. The V gene lost 8 bases and the J gene lost 5 bases, with 18 bases spanning the gap. Germline CDR1 reads SGHTA; CDR2 reads FQGNSA. CDR3 coding DNA: TGTGCCAGCCTACCTAGGGTTGTCGGGACCGGGGAGCTGTTTTTT. The encoded protein is CASLPRVVGTGELFF. Supplemented by reference TRBV7-2 and TRBJ2-2, the full variable domain reads GAGVSQSPSNKVTEKGKDVELRCDPISGHTALYWYRQSLGQGLEFLIYFQGNSAPDKSGLPSDRFSAERTGGSVSTLTIQRTQQEDSAVYLCASLPRVVGTGELFFGEGSRLTVL.